What follows are 20 T cell receptor beta chains derived from one specimen sequenced in a study of shared clonotypes between healthy human individuals. Assay: immunoSEQ multiplex PCR; the TCRdb copy retains only in-frame clones and omits some. The top ten clones hold 0.45% of a sample with roughly 1.5 million clones, 95% to 99% of them seen once. The sample was naive CD4+ T cells sorted from blood. This sample's subset: CD45RA+ positively selected. These receptors all stem from a man aged 25-40 years in good health.

On this clone itself: The identical CDR3 is also encoded by other nucleotide sequences in the sample. V is TRBV18 and J is TRBJ2-3; D uncertain. The CDR3 totals 13 residues. CDR1 and CDR2 (germline): KGHSH, LQKENI. V lost 3 bases and J lost 0, with 4 bases in between. The CDR3 DNA sequence: TGTGCCAGCTCACCGGACAGCACAGATACGCAGTATTTT. It yields the protein CASSPDSTDTQYF.

V gene TRBV10-3 combines with J gene TRBJ2-7, with 8 bases identical to TRBD2. Trimming removed 4 bases from V and 3 bases from J; junction bases left unmatched: 2. Looked up from germline, CDR1 is ENHRY and CDR2 is SYGVKD. The CDR3 has 13 residues. The CDR3 sequence is CAISATSGYEQYF. CDR3 sequence (DNA): TGTGCCATCAGTGCAACTAGCGGCTACGAGCAGTACTTC.

This chain uses TRBV9 with TRBJ1-2; tentatively, D is TRBD1 (6 bases). CDR3 size: 15 residues. CDR1 and CDR2 from the germline V gene are SGDLS and YYNGEE. V dropped 4 bases and J dropped 4 bases, with 17 bases sitting between them. The CDR3 nucleotides are TGTGCCAGCAGCCCCGAAGGGGGATTCCTCTATGGCTACACCTTC. The encoded protein is CASSPEGGFLYGYTF.

V is TRBV14 and J is TRBJ1-1; D is unresolved. The germline V gene encodes CDR1 SGHDN and CDR2 FVKESK. This CDR3 has 15 residues. V was shortened by 0 bases and J by 1 base, with 9 bases between the two germline ends. The CDR3, as DNA: TGTGCCAGCAGCCAAGACTACAGAACGAACACTGAAGCTTTCTTT. Protein: CASSQDYRTNTEAFF.

This chain links TRBV14 with TRBJ2-1, with 11 bases matching TRBD2. Germline V CDR1 and CDR2: SGHDN, FVKESK. V lost 0 bases to trimming and J lost 8 bases; unmatched junction nucleotides: 6. There are 16 residues in the CDR3. The CDR3 nucleotides read TGTGCCAGCAGCCAAGATCTGCTAGCGGGGGGAGATGAGCAGTTCTTC. It is translated as CASSQDLLAGGDEQFF.

The V call is TRBV25-1, the J call TRBJ1-2; D not certain. The CDR3 totals 16 residues. Germline assignment: CDR1 MGHDK and CDR2 SYGVNS. Between the trimmed V and J ends, which lost 2 bases and 4 bases, there was a span of 17 bases. CDR3 in DNA: TGTGCCAGCAGTGAACCCGGGCGGGATGGAGGCTATGGCTACACCTTC. Translated, it gives CASSEPGRDGGYGYTF.

J is TRBJ2-1 and V is TRBV27; 9 bases fit TRBD2. The CDR3 loop spans 16 amino acids. Germline V gives CDR1 MNHEY, CDR2 SMNVEV (reference sequence). Germline trimming cut 2 bases from V and 5 bases from J; bases unmatched to any gene: 7. The CDR3 DNA follows: TGTGCCAGCAGTTTAGACAGCGGGAGGACCAACAATGAGCAGTTCTTC. This gives the protein CASSLDSGRTNNEQFF.

The chain joins TRBV29-1 to TRBJ1-1; TRBD1 is a possible D gene (6 bases). Germline V gene data show CDR1 as SQVTM and CDR2 as ANQGSEA. The V end lost 3 bases, the J end lost 2 bases, and 16 bases lay between the germline ends. The CDR3 sequence is 15 residues long. The CDR3: CSVDGTRGGNTEAFF. CDR3 DNA sequence: TGCAGCGTTGACGGGACCAGGGGAGGCAACACTGAAGCTTTCTTT.

V gene TRBV7-2 combines with J gene TRBJ2-1; TRBD2 matches at 12 bases. The ends lost 5 bases at V and 8 bases at J; junction bases unmatched: 4. The CDR3 covers 14 residues. Germline V gene data show CDR1 as SGHTA and CDR2 as FQGNSA. CDR3 sequence (DNA): TGTGCCAGCAGCCTGACTAGCGGGAGAGATGAGCAGTTCTTC. It yields the protein CASSLTSGRDEQFF.

The chain has TRBV7-8 and TRBJ2-1, with 10 nucleotides matching TRBD2. Trimming cost V 6 bases and J 5 bases; bases outside gene matches: 13. Germline V gene sequence: CDR1 SGHVS, CDR2 FQNEAQ. The CDR3 is 17 amino acids. CDR3 residues: CASRKTPRTSGHNEQFF. The CDR3 nucleotides read TGTGCCAGCAGAAAAACCCCCCGGACTAGCGGACACAATGAGCAGTTCTTC.

J is TRBJ2-7 and V is TRBV5-6, with 7 bases lining up with TRBD1. Trimming took 4 bases from V and 3 from J; bases not matched to a gene: 4. The CDR3 spans 13 residues. Germline V lookup: CDR1 SGHDT, CDR2 YYEEEE. The CDR3 nucleotides read TGTGCCAGCAGCCTGTACAGGGGCTACGAGCAGTACTTC. Protein: CASSLYRGYEQYF.

The gene calls are TRBV6-1 and TRBJ2-3; D may be TRBD1 or TRBD2 (5 bases each). The V end was cut by 1 base, the J end by 2 bases, with 10 bases between. There are 15 residues in the CDR3. The germline V gene encodes CDR1 MNHNS and CDR2 SASEGT. The CDR3 loop is CASSEEAGTTDTQYF. The CDR3, as DNA: TGTGCCAGCAGTGAAGAGGCAGGGACCACAGATACGCAGTATTTT.

The chain is built from TRBV11-2 and TRBJ1-5, with D perhaps matching TRBD1 (5 bases). Per the germline V gene, CDR1 is SGHAT and CDR2 is FQNNGV. This CDR3 has 15 residues. V shed 0 bases and J shed 5 bases, with 11 bases lying between them. CDR3 residues: CASSLEAGRDQPQHF. CDR3 bases: TGTGCCAGCAGCTTAGAGGCAGGGCGCGATCAGCCCCAGCATTTT.

To note about this clone: The same CDR3 arises from other DNA sequences in this sample as well. The V and J genes are TRBV5-1 and TRBJ2-6; D perhaps matches TRBD1 (5 bases). Per the germline V gene, CDR1 is SGHRS and CDR2 is YFSETQ. The CDR3 contains 16 residues. V was pared by 0 bases and J by 1 base, with 8 bases between. CDR3 sequence: CASSLAAGSGANVLTF. The CDR3 DNA is TGCGCCAGCAGCTTGGCCGCAGGGTCTGGGGCCAACGTCCTGACTTTC.

This chain joins TRBV27 and TRBJ2-1; D might be TRBD2 (6 bases). The CDR3 loop spans 15 amino acids. V gave up 0 bases and J gave up 3 bases, with 9 bases separating them. Germline values: CDR1 MNHEY, CDR2 SMNVEV (reference sequence). CDR3 DNA sequence: TGTGCCAGCAGTTTATCGGGGGGATTCTACAATGAGCAGTTCTTC. Encoded protein: CASSLSGGFYNEQFF.

This chain uses TRBV29-1 with TRBJ2-3; D is ambiguous. V shed 1 base and J shed 3 bases, with 8 bases lying between them. The germline V gene has CDR1 SQVTM and CDR2 ANQGSEA. The CDR3 has 13 amino acids. The CDR3 sequence is CSVEVVLTDTQYF. CDR3 DNA: TGCAGCGTTGAAGTTGTGCTGACAGATACGCAGTATTTT.

This chain uses TRBV30 with TRBJ2-1; unclear D gene. Trimming removed 2 bases at V and 0 bases at J, with 11 bases between. CDR1 and CDR2 from the germline V gene are GTSNPN and SVGIG (reference sequence). This CDR3 contains 15 residues. DNA of the CDR3: TGTGCCTGGAGTCGTGGGCAAAGCTCCTACAATGAGCAGTTCTTC. This gives the protein CAWSRGQSSYNEQFF.

The chain combines TRBV19 with TRBJ2-1; 11 bases agree with TRBD2. The CDR3 covers 20 residues. Germline V CDR1 and CDR2: LNHDA, SQIVND (reference sequence). Trimming took 6 bases from V and 0 from J; bases not matched to a gene: 16. For the CDR3, the DNA is TGTGCCAGTAGACGATCCCCGGGACTAGCGGAGAGGAGCTCCTACAATGAGCAGTTCTTC. Translating it yields CASRRSPGLAERSSYNEQFF.

The chain carries TRBV7-2 and TRBJ1-2; TRBD1 aligns across 7 bases. With 1 base clipped from V and 2 bases from J, the junction kept 4 bases outside the gene matches. The CDR3 has 15 amino acids. Looked up from germline, CDR1 is SGHTA and CDR2 is FQGNSA. As DNA, the CDR3 is TGTGCCAGCAGCTTAGAGGGAGGGGGCAACTATGGCTACACCTTC. This sequence encodes CASSLEGGGNYGYTF.

The chain carries TRBV5-1 and TRBJ1-2; D gene ambiguous. The CDR3 is 11 residues long. The V end lost 0 bases, the J end lost 7 bases, and 4 bases lay between the germline ends. Germline CDR1 is SGHRS and CDR2 is YFSETQ. The CDR3 here is CASSLGLGYTF. The CDR3 bases are TGCGCCAGCAGCTTGGGACTTGGCTACACCTTC.